Given below is one T cell receptor beta chain in context. Original processing methods: Amplified reference gene primers provided the basis for estimating nucleated cell counts. Here immunoSEQ multiplex PCR was the method, and the copy in TCRdb shows in-frame clones only, minus some. The V and J calls and clone size were taken over from that table, and D and trimming were inferred from the DNA. The table lists roughly 250,000 clones, about four fifths of them singletons. Individuals drawn from approximately 26 US areas were roughly 18 to 95 years old. Participants were placed into cohorts based on the clinical history they reported. Each exposed participant met a COVID-19 case in the 2 weeks preceding study entry. The data are from a study of blood T cell repertoires in COVID-19. This TCR was sampled from a woman aged 40 to 49 who had been exposed to COVID-19. Specimen: PBMCs or T cells enriched from blood (not recorded which).

As DNA, the CDR3 is TGTGCCAGCAGTGACGGGGGACAGGGGAGCTCCTACGAGCAGTACTTC. Translating gives CASSDGGQGSSYEQYF. The rearrangement links TRBV6-4 to TRBJ2-7; 10 bases align to TRBD1. J gave up 0 bases and V 2 bases, and 4 bases lay outside the gene matches. Germline assignment: CDR1 MRHNA and CDR2 SNTAGT. The CDR3 has 16 residues.